This TCR beta chain derives from a study of blood T cells in healthy people across ages. General study points: Among long-lived donors, naive CD4+ cells were more numerous and diversity higher than in aged donors.

The length of the CDR3 is 14 residues. The ends were cut back, 3 bases at V and 3 bases at J, with 12 bases in the middle. Germline CDR1 SQVTM, CDR2 ANQGSEA. Together with a sample-barcoded 5' primer, a J-beta primer mix was included in a second PCR lasting about 6 to 11 cycles. One entry per CDR3 protein, called by TCRdb with MiXCR from the 5' RACE reads. The sample lists fewer than 1,000,000 distinct CDR3 sequences, around two fifths occurring once. This clonotype was picked up a small number of times. The antigen remains unidentified. Extractions gave at least 5.5 micrograms of total RNA per sample.

The source material was blood. The gene calls are TRBV29-1 and TRBJ1-5; D is possibly TRBD1 (5 bases). The sequence was collected from a man aged 55 to 69 in good health. CDR3 protein: CSVEVGGNNQPQHF. The CDR3 coding sequence is TGCAGCGTTGAGGTTGGGGGGAACAATCAGCCCCAGCATTTT.